What follows describes a single T cell receptor (beta chain). Its specificity is unknown. The data were produced by immunoSEQ multiplex PCR, yet TCRdb's version contains in-frame clones alone and is incomplete. The sample gives roughly 97,000 clones, around 83% of which show up once; just under 1% is in the top ten. The data were taken from a study of T cell clones after liver transplantation. Background on the study: Post-transplant blood was tracked for graft-donor-reactive T cell clones identified in a pre-transplant mixed lymphocyte reaction. Study results and caveats: Circulating graft-donor-reactive CD4 TCRbeta sequences fell significantly post-transplant in most of the 8 subjects. Graft donor-reactive T cells possibly entered the graft instead of undergoing deletion. Conclusions were preliminary, with small, heterogeneous patient groups.

V was cut by 6 bases and J by 7 bases, with 12 bases left in between. In germline, CDR1 is LNHDA, CDR2 SQIVND (reference sequence). The CDR3 is 13 residues long. The sequence derives from a human donor who received a liver transplant. Sequenced material: CD4+ T cells from blood, taken before liver transplant. This chain links TRBV19 with TRBJ1-4; D gene ambiguous. The CDR3 coding sequence is TGTGCCAGTAGCGAGGGAGGTAGTGAAAAACTGTTTTTT. Residues: CASSEGGSEKLFF. The full variable domain, with the rest looked up from reference TRBV19 and TRBJ1-4, is DGGITQSPKYLFRKEGQNVTLSCEQNLNHDAMYWYRQDPGQGLRLIYYSQIVNDFQKGDIAEGYSVSREKKESFPLTVTSAQKNPTAFYLCASSEGGSEKLFFGSGTQLSVL.